The 26 T cell receptor beta chains in this list originate from one sample, sequenced in a study of T cells expressing NK-cell markers. No DNA is given; TCRdb re-called the 5' RACE reads and lists each CDR3 protein once. Listed are a few hundred thousand distinct CDR3 sequences; under 0.5% falls within the top ten. The sequencing input was blood T cells: a sorted CD56 or NKG2C T cell subset, CD4+ or CD8+ T cells, or bulk PBMC T cells (not recorded which). The receptors shown here come from a man younger than 35 in good health.

The chain is built from TRBV24-1 and TRBJ2-1; absent DNA, TCRdb's TRBD1 call cannot be checked. Germline V lookup: CDR1 KGHDR, CDR2 SFDVKD. The CDR3 loop spans 13 amino acids. The CDR3 spells CATSVAGYNEQFF.

The rearrangement links TRBV5-6 to TRBJ1-1; the D call of TRBD1 rests on TCRdb alone, since no DNA is present to check it. CDR3 length: 17 amino acids. CDR1 SGHDT and CDR2 YYEEEE come from the germline V gene. The chain's CDR3 is CASSLVTSRLVDTEAFF.

The chain is built from TRBV3-1 and TRBJ2-1; checking the TCRdb D call of TRBD1 is not possible without DNA. Germline V lookup: CDR1 LGHDT, CDR2 YNNKEL (reference sequence). The CDR3 consists of 15 residues. The CDR3: CASSQWGGDHNEQFF.

The chain joins TRBV10-3 to TRBJ2-1; absent DNA, TCRdb's TRBD2 call cannot be checked. CDR3 length equals 14 residues. Germline V gene data show CDR1 as ENHRY and CDR2 as SYGVKD. CDR3 amino acids: CAIRTSGGDNEQFF.

This chain links TRBV29-1 with TRBJ2-1; TCRdb returns TRBD1, unconfirmable since there is no DNA. In germline, CDR1 is SQVTM, CDR2 ANQGSEA. The CDR3 has 14 amino acids. Here the CDR3 reads CSVIEGRDYNEQFF.

The genes are TRBV4-1 and TRBJ2-1; TCRdb gives TRBD1 as the D gene, but with no DNA this cannot be confirmed. The CDR3 loop spans 14 amino acids. The germline V gene encodes CDR1 MGHRA and CDR2 YSYEKL. CDR3 sequence reads: CASSQGGSGNEQFF.

The J gene is TRBJ2-1, the V gene TRBV12-3 or TRBV12-4. The CDR3 has 12 residues. The CDR3: CASSSRTDEQFF.

The chain links TRBV25-1 to TRBJ2-7; lacking DNA, the TRBD2 call made by TCRdb goes unchecked. The germline gives CDR1 MGHDK, CDR2 SYGVNS. CDR3 size: 17 residues. CDR3 protein: CASSELGTSGRLYEQYF.

This chain's CDR3 is CASSLMVAGEPLETQYF. The chain joins TRBV5-4 to TRBJ2-5; TCRdb outputs TRBD2, but without DNA this stays unchecked. This CDR3 has 17 residues. Per germline, CDR1 SGHNT and CDR2 YYREEE (reference sequence).

The J gene is TRBJ2-5, the V gene TRBV5-4. Germline V gene lookup returns CDR1 SGHNT and CDR2 YYREEE (reference sequence). The CDR3 spans 13 residues. This CDR3 is CASSLGAEETQYF. The whole variable domain, remainder taken from reference TRBV5-4 and TRBJ2-5, is ETGVTQSPTHLIKTRGQQVTLRCSSQSGHNTVSWYQQALGQGPQFIFQYYREEENGRGNFPPRFSGLQFPNYSSELNVNALELDDSALYLCASSLGAEETQYFGPGTRLLVL.

The V gene is TRBV30, the J gene TRBJ2-6; as DNA is missing, the TRBD1 call by TCRdb cannot be tested. The germline gives CDR1 GTSNPN, CDR2 SVGIG (reference sequence). CDR3 length: 17 residues. CDR3 amino acids: CAYFRDRGRQGANVLTF.

This chain joins TRBV10-3 and TRBJ2-3; TCRdb picks TRBD1, but there is no DNA to check that call. The CDR3 covers 12 residues. Germline CDR1 reads ENHRY; CDR2 reads SYGVKD. CDR3 protein: CAISEGQGVQYF.

The genes are TRBV20-1 and TRBJ1-4; TCRdb lists TRBD1, though no DNA is available to test this call. The germline CDR1 and CDR2 sequences are DFQATT and SNEGSKA (reference sequence). The CDR3 runs to 14 residues. The CDR3 is CSAQGPATNEKLFF.

The rearrangement links TRBV30 to TRBJ1-1; TCRdb's D gene call, TRBD1, goes unchecked for lack of DNA. Germline CDR1 reads GTSNPN; CDR2 reads SVGIG (reference sequence). CDR3 length equals 14 residues. CDR3 protein: CAWIKRTGNTEAFF.

This sequence joins TRBV20-1 and TRBJ2-3. CDR3 length: 15 residues. Germline CDR1 and CDR2: DFQATT and SNEGSKA (reference sequence). The CDR3 sequence is CSAIEYDSSTDTQYF.

The CDR3 sequence is CASTQGGTGELFF. The chain is built from TRBV6-2 or TRBV6-3 and TRBJ2-2; TCRdb's D call, TRBD1, is unchecked because there is no DNA. The CDR3 has 13 residues. Germline CDR1 MNHEY, CDR2 SVGEGT.

J is TRBJ1-6 and V is TRBV20-1; the D call from TCRdb, TRBD1, cannot be confirmed without DNA. The germline CDR1 and CDR2 sequences are DFQATT and SNEGSKA (reference sequence). The CDR3 length is 15 residues. CDR3 sequence reads: CSARKGGEYNSPLHF.

The chain employs TRBV5-4 and TRBJ2-1; TCRdb returns TRBD1, unconfirmable since there is no DNA. Germline V gene sequence: CDR1 SGHNT, CDR2 YYREEE (reference sequence). CDR3 size: 15 residues. This CDR3 is CASSLAGTPYNEQFF.

The chain couples TRBV10-3 to TRBJ2-2; the TCRdb call, TRBD1, lacks DNA for checking. This CDR3 is 14 amino acids long. The germline gives CDR1 ENHRY, CDR2 SYGVKD. The CDR3 here is CAIVGSGGSGELFF.

V is TRBV11-1 and J is TRBJ2-1; TCRdb's assignment of TRBD2 cannot be checked, as there is no DNA. CDR1 SGHAT and CDR2 FQDESV come from the germline V gene (reference sequence). The length of the CDR3 is 19 residues. CDR3 amino acids: CASSPNVRFSGISYNEQFF.

This sequence joins TRBV20-1 and TRBJ1-6. Per germline, CDR1 DFQATT and CDR2 SNEGSKA (reference sequence). This CDR3 has 14 amino acids. The CDR3 here is CSARIHIRDSPLHF.

J is TRBJ2-1 and V is TRBV13; with no DNA, the TCRdb D assignment of TRBD1 cannot be verified. Germline V CDR1 and CDR2: PRHDT, FYEKMQ (reference sequence). CDR3 size: 16 residues. The CDR3 sequence: CASSLVAVTGPIKQFF.

The V gene is TRBV5-6, the J gene TRBJ2-5; absent DNA, TCRdb's TRBD1 call cannot be checked. The V gene's germline CDR1 is SGHDT and CDR2 YYEEEE. There are 16 residues in the CDR3. The CDR3 sequence: CASSTTIQGSGETQYF.

This rearrangement joins TRBV20-1 to TRBJ2-1; TCRdb names TRBD1, which stays unverified in the absence of DNA. Germline V gives CDR1 DFQATT, CDR2 SNEGSKA (reference sequence). This CDR3 is built from 11 residues. CDR3 sequence: CSADRGAEQFF.

The chain carries TRBV12-3 or TRBV12-4 and TRBJ2-1; there is no DNA to check the TCRdb D call of TRBD2. This CDR3 has 17 amino acids. CDR3: CASSPSRGALGGNEQFF.

This rearrangement joins TRBV19 to TRBJ2-2; TCRdb outputs TRBD2, but without DNA this stays unchecked. The germline gives CDR1 LNHDA, CDR2 SQIVND (reference sequence). This CDR3 has 17 amino acids. CDR3 in amino acids: CASSINSNPLNTGELFF.